What follows are 31 T cell receptor beta chains derived from one specimen sequenced in a study of shared clonotypes between healthy human individuals. Clones were read by immunoSEQ multiplex PCR, and TCRdb kept only the in-frame ones, dropping some. The sample yields roughly 1 million clones, about 70% seen once. Sequenced: memory CD4+ T cells sorted from blood. Subset meaning: CD45RA-negative fraction. The origin of the receptors is a man between 18 and 35 years old in good health.

The V gene is TRBV5-1, the J gene TRBJ1-4; D is unresolved. The V gene's germline CDR1 is SGHRS and CDR2 YFSETQ. V was clipped by 4 bases and J by 2 bases, with 15 bases between them. The CDR3 has 16 residues. Here the CDR3 DNA reads TGCGCCAGCAGCCAGAGGCCGGACGGTACTAATGAAAAACTGTTTTTT. It is translated as CASSQRPDGTNEKLFF.

The J gene is TRBJ2-2, the V gene TRBV10-1, with D possibly matching TRBD1 (5 bases). Trimming shortened V by 6 bases and J by 1 base, and 6 bases separated the two germline ends. The CDR3 totals 13 residues. Germline assignment: CDR1 WNHNN and CDR2 SYGVQD (reference sequence). The CDR3 reads CASSDRNTGELFF. The CDR3 DNA follows: TGCGCCAGCAGCGACAGGAACACCGGGGAGCTGTTTTTT.

V usage is TRBV5-4 and J usage is TRBJ2-3, with TRBD2 as a possible D gene (5 bases). Germline V gene sequence: CDR1 SGHNT, CDR2 YYREEE (reference sequence). This CDR3 spans 15 amino acids. Deletions cut 4 bases from V and 1 base from J, with 13 bases between. CDR3 in DNA: TGTGCCAGCAGCCCAGGACTTCTACGCACAGATACGCAGTATTTT. Encoded protein: CASSPGLLRTDTQYF.

This chain connects TRBV5-1 to TRBJ2-7, with 9 bases matching TRBD1. The CDR3 is made up of 14 amino acids. V trimming: 0 bases; J trimming: 6 bases; junction bases outside the gene matches: 4. CDR1 and CDR2 (germline): SGHRS, YFSETQ. CDR3 sequence reads: CASSLVGQGFEQYF. DNA for the CDR3: TGCGCCAGCAGCTTGGTGGGACAGGGTTTCGAGCAGTACTTC. Drawing the rest from reference TRBV5-1 and TRBJ2-7, the complete variable domain is KAGVTQTPRYLIKTRGQQVTLSCSPISGHRSVSWYQQTPGQGLQFLFEYFSETQRNKGNFPGRFSGRQFSNSRSEMNVSTLELGDSALYLCASSLVGQGFEQYFGPGTRLTVT.

Regarding this clone: A far bigger clonotype differs at one base, so this is likely a read error. The rearrangement uses TRBV7-2 and TRBJ1-5; 7 nucleotides match TRBD1. CDR3 length: 13 amino acids. Looked up from germline, CDR1 is SGHTA and CDR2 is FQGNSA. The DNA for the CDR3 is TGTGCCGGCAGTGAAGGGGGCTACCAGCCCCAGCATTTT. This sequence encodes CAGSEGGYQPQHF.

The chain has TRBV28 and TRBJ2-7; tentative D call: TRBD1 (6 bases). The CDR3 extends over 14 amino acids. Germline V CDR1 and CDR2: MDHEN, SYDVKM. V was trimmed by 3 bases and J by 4 bases, leaving 13 bases between them. CDR3 nucleotides: TGTGCCAGCAGTTTTAACAGGGACCGGTACGAGCAGTACTTC. Protein sequence: CASSFNRDRYEQYF.

The chain employs TRBV6-1 and TRBJ1-1; TRBD1 agrees at 8 bases. CDR1 is MNHNS, CDR2 SASEGT, per germline. The CDR3 extends over 13 amino acids. V dropped 6 bases and J dropped 4; count of bases not matched to a gene: 4. Written as DNA, the CDR3 is TGTGCCAGCAGGCCACAGGGGGGCACTGAAGCTTTCTTT. Its protein product is CASRPQGGTEAFF.

CDR3 DNA: TGTGCCAGCAGCTTAGCCCAGCGGCGCTACAATGAGCAGTTCTTC. This sequence encodes CASSLAQRRYNEQFF. V is TRBV7-2 and J is TRBJ2-1; D is perhaps TRBD2 (5 bases). CDR1 and CDR2 from the germline V gene are SGHTA and FQGNSA. V gave up 0 bases and J gave up 3 bases, with 9 bases separating them. This CDR3 is built from 15 residues.

The gene calls are TRBV2 and TRBJ2-5, with 9 nucleotides matching TRBD2. With 3 bases clipped from V and 5 bases from J, the junction kept 7 bases outside the gene matches. This CDR3 has 15 residues. Germline V gene sequence: CDR1 SNHLY, CDR2 FYNNEI. CDR3: CASSDERGVGETQYF. In nucleotides, the CDR3 is TGTGCCAGCAGTGATGAGCGGGGGGTCGGGGAGACCCAGTACTTC. Using reference TRBV2 and TRBJ2-5 for the parts outside the CDR3, the full variable domain is EPEVTQTPSHQVTQMGQEVILRCVPISNHLYFYWYRQILGQKVEFLVSFYNNEISEKSEIFDDQFSVERPDGSNFTLKIRSTKLEDSAMYFCASSDERGVGETQYFGPGTRLLVL.

The V gene is TRBV28, the J gene TRBJ1-5; D remains unclear. Germline V gene lookup returns CDR1 MDHEN and CDR2 SYDVKM. V was pared by 2 bases and J by 4 bases, with 3 bases between. The CDR3 runs 12 residues. The CDR3 sequence is CASSLMNQPQHF. The CDR3 bases are TGTGCCAGCAGTTTAATGAATCAGCCCCAGCATTTT.

The chain combines TRBV10-3 with TRBJ2-2, with D possibly being TRBD1 (6 bases). Germline loops: CDR1 ENHRY, CDR2 SYGVKD. This CDR3 has 15 amino acids. Trimming took 4 bases from V and 1 from J, leaving 10 bases between them. The CDR3 reads CAISGGTQNTGELFF. The DNA of the CDR3 is TGTGCCATCAGTGGGGGGACACAGAACACCGGGGAGCTGTTTTTT.

Notes on this clone: This specimen includes other DNA sequences encoding the same CDR3. V and J are TRBV7-9 and TRBJ1-6; D is uncertain. V shed 1 base and J shed 4 bases, with 8 bases lying between them. Germline-derived CDR1 and CDR2 are SEHNR and FQNEAQ (reference sequence). This CDR3 is 15 amino acids long. This CDR3 reads CASSLGSSYNSPLHF. Written as DNA, the CDR3 is TGTGCCAGCAGCTTAGGTTCAAGTTATAATTCACCCCTCCACTTT.

The count of this clone is one. The chain links TRBV5-8 to TRBJ1-4; TRBD1 is a possible D gene (6 bases). V lost 4 bases to trimming and J lost 2 bases, with 12 bases between them. The germline V gene has CDR1 SGHTS and CDR2 YDEGEE. This CDR3 is 15 amino acids long. The CDR3 is CASSPGGPTNEKLFF. CDR3 sequence (DNA): TGTGCCAGCAGCCCGGGGGGCCCCACTAATGAAAAACTGTTTTTT.

The chain joins TRBV5-1 to TRBJ1-2; no clear D. The CDR3 runs 14 residues. The V end was cut by 5 bases, the J end by 1 base, with 12 bases between. Germline V gives CDR1 SGHRS, CDR2 YFSETQ. Here the CDR3 reads CASRTSGSNYGYTF. In DNA, the CDR3 is TGCGCCAGCAGGACGTCGGGGAGTAACTATGGCTACACCTTC.

The rearrangement links TRBV11-2 to TRBJ1-2, with 7 bases lining up with TRBD1. Germline V gene lookup returns CDR1 SGHAT and CDR2 FQNNGV. V lost 5 bases, J lost 4 bases, and 7 bases stayed unmatched. This CDR3 is built from 14 residues. The CDR3 sequence: CASSGIQGSYGYTF. The CDR3 DNA reads as TGTGCCAGCAGCGGTATACAGGGGAGCTATGGCTACACCTTC.

The chain carries TRBV5-1 and TRBJ1-2; 8 bases line up with TRBD1. CDR3 size: 11 residues. CDR1 and CDR2 (germline): SGHRS, YFSETQ. After removal of 5 bases from V and 8 bases from J, the junction contained 2 bases not matched to a gene. The CDR3, as DNA: TGCGCCAGCAGTACAGGGGGAGGCTACACCTTC. Encoded protein: CASSTGGGYTF.

In this sample, this clone turned up once. The chain combines TRBV19 with TRBJ1-1, with 8 nucleotides matching TRBD1. This CDR3 contains 15 residues. Per the germline V gene, CDR1 is LNHDA and CDR2 is SQIVND (reference sequence). Losses at the gene ends were 5 bases for V and 1 base for J; bases not matched to a gene: 6. As DNA, the CDR3 is TGTGCCAGTAGTTCCTTAGGGACAGGGAACACTGAAGCTTTCTTT. Amino acids: CASSSLGTGNTEAFF.

The V and J genes are TRBV6-1 and TRBJ2-3; no reliable D call. V was trimmed by 10 bases and J by 0 bases, leaving 11 bases between them. This CDR3 contains 13 residues. CDR1 is MNHNS, CDR2 SASEGT, per germline. The CDR3 protein is CATSTGSTDTQYF. DNA of the CDR3: TGTGCCACCTCAACGGGTAGCACAGATACGCAGTATTTT.

V is TRBV7-9 and J is TRBJ1-3, with D maybe TRBD1 (5 bases). The length of the CDR3 is 16 residues. Germline values: CDR1 SEHNR, CDR2 FQNEAQ (reference sequence). The V and J ends lost 4 bases and 0 bases respectively, with 13 bases between them. The chain's CDR3 is CASSSYGASSGNTIYF. In DNA form, the CDR3 reads TGTGCCAGCAGCTCCTACGGGGCGAGCTCTGGAAACACCATATATTTT.

This clone showed up just a few times. This chain connects TRBV18 to TRBJ2-1; 12 bases are shared with TRBD2. The V and J ends lost 5 bases and 7 bases, in that order; junction bases with no gene match: 6. The CDR3 length is 15 residues. Looked up from germline, CDR1 is KGHSH and CDR2 is LQKENI. CDR3 in amino acids: CASSETSGSWNEQFF. CDR3 sequence (DNA): TGTGCCAGCTCAGAGACTAGCGGGAGTTGGAATGAGCAGTTCTTC.

This rearrangement joins TRBV11-3 to TRBJ1-1; D not resolved. This CDR3 is 16 amino acids long. Germline assignment: CDR1 SGHNT and CDR2 YENEEA. Between the trimmed V and J ends, which lost 5 bases and 6 bases, there was a span of 22 bases. CDR3 sequence reads: CASSAVGTGLTPEAFF. In DNA, the CDR3 is TGTGCCAGCAGCGCCGTAGGCACCGGCCTAACCCCTGAAGCTTTCTTT.

With regard to this clone: One base separates it from a far larger clone, so it is likely a read error. This sample also contains other DNA sequences that code for the same CDR3. This rearrangement joins TRBV5-4 to TRBJ2-2; D remains ambiguous. CDR3 length: 13 amino acids. CDR1 and CDR2 (germline): SGHNT, YYREEE (reference sequence). V was trimmed by 0 bases and J by 3 bases, leaving 3 bases between them. The CDR3 DNA is TGTGCCAGCAGCTTGGGCCACACCGGGGAGCTGTTTTTT. Residues: CASSLGHTGELFF.

This chain joins TRBV12-5 and TRBJ2-7, with TRBD1 matching 7 bases. Germline CDR1 and CDR2: LGHNT and FRNRAP. The V gene end was trimmed by 4 bases and the J gene end by 0 bases; junction bases not matched to a gene: 9. There are 16 residues in the CDR3. The CDR3 region has the DNA TGTGCTAGTGGTTGGGCAGGGGGTTTAAGCTCCTACGAGCAGTACTTC. Protein product: CASGWAGGLSSYEQYF.

The J gene is TRBJ2-6, the V gene TRBV14; D may be TRBD1 or TRBD2 (6 bases each). The CDR3 sequence is 17 residues long. Germline V gives CDR1 SGHDN, CDR2 FVKESK. Between the trimmed V and J ends, which lost 3 bases and 1 base, there was a span of 13 bases. This chain's CDR3 is CASSQGRTVSGANVLTF. The CDR3 DNA follows: TGTGCCAGCAGCCAGGGGAGGACAGTTTCTGGGGCCAACGTCCTGACTTTC.

This clone has just a few counts. The V and J genes are TRBV19 and TRBJ1-1; D not certain. This CDR3 spans 13 amino acids. V gave up 6 bases and J gave up 1 base, with 9 bases separating them. Germline loops: CDR1 LNHDA, CDR2 SQIVND (reference sequence). The CDR3 reads CASREWGNTEAFF. For the CDR3, the DNA is TGTGCCAGTAGAGAATGGGGGAACACTGAAGCTTTCTTT.

The chain employs TRBV6-6 and TRBJ1-6; 9 bases map to TRBD1. Unmatched junction bases numbered 8, after V lost 4 bases and J lost 10 bases. The CDR3 covers 15 residues. The V gene's germline CDR1 is MNHNY and CDR2 SVGAGI (reference sequence). The CDR3 nucleotides are TGTGCCAGCAGTTCACCTCGGGACAGGGTCTCACCCCTCCACTTT. Amino acids: CASSSPRDRVSPLHF.

The chain carries TRBV10-3 and TRBJ2-5, with D unresolved. Germline CDR1 and CDR2: ENHRY and SYGVKD. V lost 0 bases and J 5 bases, leaving 10 bases between the germline ends. The CDR3 length is 14 residues. The CDR3 loop reads CAISESETSETQYF. The CDR3 region has the DNA TGTGCCATCAGTGAGTCTGAGACCAGTGAGACCCAGTACTTC.

The chain uses TRBV7-2 and TRBJ1-4, with D maybe TRBD1 (6 bases). The ends were cut back, 5 bases at V and 5 bases at J, with 12 bases in the middle. There are 14 residues in the CDR3. Germline loops: CDR1 SGHTA, CDR2 FQGNSA. CDR3 region: CASSTRGNNEKLFF. The CDR3 bases are TGTGCCAGCAGCACGAGGGGGAACAATGAAAAACTGTTTTTT.

The chain carries TRBV7-8 and TRBJ2-3; D is perhaps TRBD2 (7 bases). Deletions cut 1 base from V and 1 base from J, with 9 bases between. Looked up from germline, CDR1 is SGHVS and CDR2 is FQNEAQ. The CDR3 consists of 15 residues. Written as DNA, the CDR3 is TGTGCCAGCAGCTTAGAGGGGGGGGGCACAGATACGCAGTATTTT. Translation: CASSLEGGGTDTQYF.

CDR3 nucleotide sequence: TGTGCCAGCAGCCCGGTGGGGGTCGGCACAGATACGCAGTATTTT. Residues: CASSPVGVGTDTQYF. The V call is TRBV16, the J call TRBJ2-3; either TRBD1 or TRBD2 may supply D (5 bases each). The germline V gene encodes CDR1 KGHSY and CDR2 FQNENV. The CDR3 extends over 15 amino acids. V lost 4 bases and J lost 1, with 12 bases in between.

The V call is TRBV23-1, the J call TRBJ1-2; 7 bases agree with TRBD1. TRBV23-1 is an open reading frame whose function is uncertain. The V and J ends lost 1 base and 7 bases, in that order; junction bases with no gene match: 6. There are 14 residues in the CDR3. The CDR3 DNA follows: TGCGCCAGCAGTCAATTAAAACAGGGGTTTGGCTACACCTTC. As protein: CASSQLKQGFGYTF.